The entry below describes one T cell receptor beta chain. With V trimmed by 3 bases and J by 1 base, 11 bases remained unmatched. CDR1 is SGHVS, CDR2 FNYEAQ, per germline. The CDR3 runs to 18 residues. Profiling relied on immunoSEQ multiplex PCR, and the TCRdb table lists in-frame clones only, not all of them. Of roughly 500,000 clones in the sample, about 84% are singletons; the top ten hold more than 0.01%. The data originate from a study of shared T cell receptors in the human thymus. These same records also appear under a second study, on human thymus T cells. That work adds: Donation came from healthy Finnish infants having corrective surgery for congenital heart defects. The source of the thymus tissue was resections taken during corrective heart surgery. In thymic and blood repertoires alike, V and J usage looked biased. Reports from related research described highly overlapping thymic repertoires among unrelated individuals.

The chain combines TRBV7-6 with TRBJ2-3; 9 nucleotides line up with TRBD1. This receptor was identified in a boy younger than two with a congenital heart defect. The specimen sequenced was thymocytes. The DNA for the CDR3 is TGTGCCAGCAGCTTGGTTCCCAAAGACAGGGGGGGCACAGATACGCAGTATTTT. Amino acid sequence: CASSLVPKDRGGTDTQYF. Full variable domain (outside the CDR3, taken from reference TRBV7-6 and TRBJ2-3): GAGVSQSPRYKVTKRGQDVALRCDPISGHVSLYWYRQALGQGPEFLTYFNYEAQQDKSGLPNDRFSAERPEGSISTLTIQRTEQRDSAMYRCASSLVPKDRGGTDTQYFGPGTRLTVL.